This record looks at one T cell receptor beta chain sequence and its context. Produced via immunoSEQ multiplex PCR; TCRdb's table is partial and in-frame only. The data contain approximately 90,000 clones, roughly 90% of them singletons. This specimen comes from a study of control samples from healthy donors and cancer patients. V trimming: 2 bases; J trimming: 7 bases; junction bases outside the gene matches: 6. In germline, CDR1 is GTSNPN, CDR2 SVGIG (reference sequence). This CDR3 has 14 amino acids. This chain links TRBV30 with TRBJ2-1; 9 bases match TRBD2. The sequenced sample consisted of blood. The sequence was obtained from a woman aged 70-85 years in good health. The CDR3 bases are TGTGCCTGGAGTCTGGCGGGGGGGCCTAATGAGCAGTTCTTC. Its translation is CAWSLAGGPNEQFF.